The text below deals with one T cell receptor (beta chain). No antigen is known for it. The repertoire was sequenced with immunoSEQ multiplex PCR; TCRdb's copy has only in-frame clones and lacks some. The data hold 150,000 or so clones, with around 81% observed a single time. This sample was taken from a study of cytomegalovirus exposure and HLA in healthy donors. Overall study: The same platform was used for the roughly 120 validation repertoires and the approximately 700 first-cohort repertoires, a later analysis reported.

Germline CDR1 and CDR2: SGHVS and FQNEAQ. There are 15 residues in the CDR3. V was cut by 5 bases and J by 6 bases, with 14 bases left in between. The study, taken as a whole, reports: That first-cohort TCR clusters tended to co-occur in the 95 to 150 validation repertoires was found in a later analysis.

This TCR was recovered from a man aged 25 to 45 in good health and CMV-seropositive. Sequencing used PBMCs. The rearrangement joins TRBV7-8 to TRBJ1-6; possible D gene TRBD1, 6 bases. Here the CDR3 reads CASSPRQAFNSPLHF. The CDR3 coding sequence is TGTGCCAGCAGCCCCCGACAGGCTTTTAATTCACCCCTCCACTTT.